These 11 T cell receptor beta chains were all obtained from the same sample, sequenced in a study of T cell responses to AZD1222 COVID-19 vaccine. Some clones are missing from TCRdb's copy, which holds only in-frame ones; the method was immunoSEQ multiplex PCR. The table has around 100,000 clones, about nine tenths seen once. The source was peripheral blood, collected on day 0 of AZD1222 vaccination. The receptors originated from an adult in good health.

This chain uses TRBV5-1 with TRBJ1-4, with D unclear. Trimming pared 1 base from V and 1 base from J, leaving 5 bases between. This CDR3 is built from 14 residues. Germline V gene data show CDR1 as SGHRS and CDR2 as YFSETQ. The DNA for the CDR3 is TGCGCCAGCAGCTTGACGGAAACTAATGAAAAACTGTTTTTT. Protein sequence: CASSLTETNEKLFF.

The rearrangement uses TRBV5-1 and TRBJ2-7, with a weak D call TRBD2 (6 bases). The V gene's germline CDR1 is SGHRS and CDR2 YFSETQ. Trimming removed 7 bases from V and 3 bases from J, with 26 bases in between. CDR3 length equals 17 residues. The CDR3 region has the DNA TGCGCCAGCTATCTCGGAGGAGAGGCGGCGGGGTACTACGAGCAGTACTTC. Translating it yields CASYLGGEAAGYYEQYF.

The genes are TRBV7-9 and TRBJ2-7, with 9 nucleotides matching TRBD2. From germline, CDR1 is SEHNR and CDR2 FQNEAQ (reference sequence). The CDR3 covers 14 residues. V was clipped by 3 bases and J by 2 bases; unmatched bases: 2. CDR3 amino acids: CASSFSGSTYEQYF. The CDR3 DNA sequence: TGTGCCAGCAGCTTTAGCGGGAGTACCTACGAGCAGTACTTC.

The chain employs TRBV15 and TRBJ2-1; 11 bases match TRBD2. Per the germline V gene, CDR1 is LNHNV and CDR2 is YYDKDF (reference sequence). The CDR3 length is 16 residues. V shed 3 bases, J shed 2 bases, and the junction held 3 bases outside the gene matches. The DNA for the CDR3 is TGTGCCACCAGCAGGGGACTAGCGGTCCCCTACAATGAGCAGTTCTTC. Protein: CATSRGLAVPYNEQFF.

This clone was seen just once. In DNA, the CDR3 is TGTGCCAGCAGCTCTAGATCTTTGGGGAAGGGGAATTCACCCCTCCACTTT. Encoded protein: CASSSRSLGKGNSPLHF. The chain uses TRBV7-9 and TRBJ1-6; TRBD1 might be the D (5 bases). The CDR3 has 17 residues. Deletions cut 4 bases from V and 7 bases from J, with 20 bases between. CDR1 and CDR2 from the germline V gene are SEHNR and FQNEAQ (reference sequence).

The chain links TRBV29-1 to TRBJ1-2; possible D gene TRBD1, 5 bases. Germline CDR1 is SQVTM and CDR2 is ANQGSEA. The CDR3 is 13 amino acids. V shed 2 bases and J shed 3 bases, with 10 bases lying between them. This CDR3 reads CSVERQGHYGYTF. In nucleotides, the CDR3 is TGCAGCGTTGAAAGGCAGGGCCACTATGGCTACACCTTC.

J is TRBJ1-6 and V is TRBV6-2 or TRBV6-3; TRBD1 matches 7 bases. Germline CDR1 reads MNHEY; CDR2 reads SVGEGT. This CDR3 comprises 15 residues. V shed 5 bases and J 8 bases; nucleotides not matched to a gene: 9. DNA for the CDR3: TGTGCCAGCAGTCTGGGACAGTTCAGCCATTCACCCCTCCACTTT. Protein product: CASSLGQFSHSPLHF.

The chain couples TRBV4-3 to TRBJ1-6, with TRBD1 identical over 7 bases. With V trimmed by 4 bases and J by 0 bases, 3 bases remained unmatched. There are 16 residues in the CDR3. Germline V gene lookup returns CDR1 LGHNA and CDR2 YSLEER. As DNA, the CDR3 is TGCGCCAGCAGCCCGGACAGGAACTCCTATAATTCACCCCTCCACTTT. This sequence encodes CASSPDRNSYNSPLHF.

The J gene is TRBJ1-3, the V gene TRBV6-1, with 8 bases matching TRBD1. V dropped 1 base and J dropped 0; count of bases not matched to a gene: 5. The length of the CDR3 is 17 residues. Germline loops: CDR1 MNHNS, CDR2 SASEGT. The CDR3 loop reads CASSEEYGQGSGNTIYF. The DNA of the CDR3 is TGTGCCAGCAGTGAAGAATACGGACAGGGCTCTGGAAACACCATATATTTT.

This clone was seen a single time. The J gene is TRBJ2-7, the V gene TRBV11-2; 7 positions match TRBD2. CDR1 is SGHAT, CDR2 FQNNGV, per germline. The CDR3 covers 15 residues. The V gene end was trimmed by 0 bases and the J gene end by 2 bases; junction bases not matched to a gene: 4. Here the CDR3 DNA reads TGTGCCAGCAGCTTAGACCCTGGACTAGCCTACGAGCAGTACTTC. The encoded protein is CASSLDPGLAYEQYF.

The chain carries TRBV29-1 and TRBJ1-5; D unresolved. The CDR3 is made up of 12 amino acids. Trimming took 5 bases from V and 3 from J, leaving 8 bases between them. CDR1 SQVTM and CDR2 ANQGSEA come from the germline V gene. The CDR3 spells CSVRGPNQPQHF. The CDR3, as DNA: TGCAGCGTTCGGGGTCCCAATCAGCCCCAGCATTTT.